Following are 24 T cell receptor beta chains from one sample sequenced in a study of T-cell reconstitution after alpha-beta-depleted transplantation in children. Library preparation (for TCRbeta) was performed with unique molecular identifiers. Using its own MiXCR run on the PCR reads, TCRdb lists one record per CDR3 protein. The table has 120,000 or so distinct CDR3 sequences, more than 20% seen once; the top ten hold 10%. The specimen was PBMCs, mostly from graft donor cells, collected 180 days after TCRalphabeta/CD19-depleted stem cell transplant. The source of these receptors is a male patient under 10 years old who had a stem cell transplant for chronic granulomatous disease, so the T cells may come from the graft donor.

CDR3 DNA sequence: TGTGCCAGCAGCCCCGGGATAGGGCCCCCTCGCACCGGGGAGCTGTTTTTT. Its protein product is CASSPGIGPPRTGELFF. This rearrangement joins TRBV7-2 to TRBJ2-2; tentatively, D is TRBD2 (5 bases). The CDR3 has 17 amino acids. Germline lookup yields CDR1 SGHTA and CDR2 FQGNSA. Trimming took off 5 bases at V and 4 bases at J, with 20 bases between the two ends.

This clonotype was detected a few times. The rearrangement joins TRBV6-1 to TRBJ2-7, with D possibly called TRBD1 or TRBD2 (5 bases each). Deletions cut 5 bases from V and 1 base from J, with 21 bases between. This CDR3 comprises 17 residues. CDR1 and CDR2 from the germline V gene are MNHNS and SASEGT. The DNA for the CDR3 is TGTGCCAGCAGTCAGGGACGGGGCGCCGGTCCTTCCTACGAGCAGTACTTC. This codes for CASSQGRGAGPSYEQYF.

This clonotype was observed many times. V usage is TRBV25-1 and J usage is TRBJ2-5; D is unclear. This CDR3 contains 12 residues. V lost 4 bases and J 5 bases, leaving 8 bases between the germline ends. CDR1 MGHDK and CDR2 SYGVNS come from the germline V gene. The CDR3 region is CASSVLEETQYF. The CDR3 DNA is TGTGCCAGCAGTGTCCTGGAGGAGACCCAGTACTTC.

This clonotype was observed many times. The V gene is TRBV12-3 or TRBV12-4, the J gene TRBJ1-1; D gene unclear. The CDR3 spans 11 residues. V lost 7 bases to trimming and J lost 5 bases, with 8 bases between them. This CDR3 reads CASTDQTEAFF. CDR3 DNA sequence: TGTGCCAGCACCGATCAGACTGAAGCTTTCTTT.

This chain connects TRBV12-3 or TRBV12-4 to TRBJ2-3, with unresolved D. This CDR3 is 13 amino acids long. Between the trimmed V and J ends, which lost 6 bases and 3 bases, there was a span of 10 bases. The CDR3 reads CASSRITTDTQYF. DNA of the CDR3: TGTGCCAGCAGCCGTATAACTACAGATACGCAGTATTTT.

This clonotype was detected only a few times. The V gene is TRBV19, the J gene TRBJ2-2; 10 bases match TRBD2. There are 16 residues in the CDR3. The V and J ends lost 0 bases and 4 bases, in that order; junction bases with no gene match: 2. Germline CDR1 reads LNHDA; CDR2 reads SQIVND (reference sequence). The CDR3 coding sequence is TGTGCCAGTAGTATAGAAGCGGGGGGGCCCACCGGGGAGCTGTTTTTT. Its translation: CASSIEAGGPTGELFF.

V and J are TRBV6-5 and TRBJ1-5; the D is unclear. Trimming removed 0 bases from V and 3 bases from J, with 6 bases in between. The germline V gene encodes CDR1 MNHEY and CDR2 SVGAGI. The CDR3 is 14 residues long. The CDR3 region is CASSYSKTNQPQHF. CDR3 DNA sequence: TGTGCCAGCAGTTACTCGAAGACCAATCAGCCCCAGCATTTT.

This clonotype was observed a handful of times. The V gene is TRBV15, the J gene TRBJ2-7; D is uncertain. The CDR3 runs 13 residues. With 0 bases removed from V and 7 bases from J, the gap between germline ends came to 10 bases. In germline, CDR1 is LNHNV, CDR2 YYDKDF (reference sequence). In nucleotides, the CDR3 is TGTGCCACCAGCAGAGACGTGTGGGGAGAGCAGTACTTC. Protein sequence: CATSRDVWGEQYF.

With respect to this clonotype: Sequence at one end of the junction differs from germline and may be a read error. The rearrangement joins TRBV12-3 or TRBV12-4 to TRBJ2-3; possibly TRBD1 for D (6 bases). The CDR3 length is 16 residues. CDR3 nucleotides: TGTGCCAGTGCGAACCACAGGGCAGCGAGCACAGATATGCAGTATTTT. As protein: CASANHRAASTDMQYF.

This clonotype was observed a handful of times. The CDR3 loop reads CASSPGQGVLTYEQYF. For the CDR3, the DNA is TGCGCCAGCAGCCCGGGACAGGGGGTTCTAACCTACGAGCAGTACTTC. The chain joins TRBV5-1 to TRBJ2-7, with TRBD1 matching over 11 bases. This CDR3 has 16 residues. Germline lookup yields CDR1 SGHRS and CDR2 YFSETQ. V lost 4 bases, J lost 2 bases, and 8 bases stayed unmatched.

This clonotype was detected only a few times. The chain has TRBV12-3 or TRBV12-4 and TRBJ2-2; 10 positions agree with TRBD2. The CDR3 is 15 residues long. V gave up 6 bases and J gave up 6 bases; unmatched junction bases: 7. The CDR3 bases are TGTGCCAGCAGCCTGGGACTAGCGTTATCCGGGGAGCTGTTTTTT. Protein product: CASSLGLALSGELFF.

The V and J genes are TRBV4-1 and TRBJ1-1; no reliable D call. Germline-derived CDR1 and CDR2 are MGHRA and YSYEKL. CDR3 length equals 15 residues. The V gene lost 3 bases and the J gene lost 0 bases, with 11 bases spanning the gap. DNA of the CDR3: TGCGCCAGCAGCCAGAGGACCGCTATGAACACTGAAGCTTTCTTT. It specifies CASSQRTAMNTEAFF.

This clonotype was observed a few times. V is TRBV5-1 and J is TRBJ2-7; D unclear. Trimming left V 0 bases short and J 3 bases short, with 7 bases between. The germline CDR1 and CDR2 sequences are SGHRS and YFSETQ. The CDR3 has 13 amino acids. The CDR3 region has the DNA TGCGCCAGCAGCTTGGTTTCAAACTACGAGCAGTACTTC. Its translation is CASSLVSNYEQYF.

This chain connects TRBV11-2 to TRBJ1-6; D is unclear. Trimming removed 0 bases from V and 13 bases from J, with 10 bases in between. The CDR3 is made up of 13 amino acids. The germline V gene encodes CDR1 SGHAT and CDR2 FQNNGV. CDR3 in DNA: TGTGCCAGCAGCTTAGACCGGGTTTCGCCCCTCCACTTT. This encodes CASSLDRVSPLHF.

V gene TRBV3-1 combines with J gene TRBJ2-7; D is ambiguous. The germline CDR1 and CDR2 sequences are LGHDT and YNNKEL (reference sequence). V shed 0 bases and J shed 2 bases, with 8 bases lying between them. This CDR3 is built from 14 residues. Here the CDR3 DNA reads TGTGCCAGCAGCCAAGAGCTGGCTGCCTACGAGCAGTACTTC. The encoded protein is CASSQELAAYEQYF.

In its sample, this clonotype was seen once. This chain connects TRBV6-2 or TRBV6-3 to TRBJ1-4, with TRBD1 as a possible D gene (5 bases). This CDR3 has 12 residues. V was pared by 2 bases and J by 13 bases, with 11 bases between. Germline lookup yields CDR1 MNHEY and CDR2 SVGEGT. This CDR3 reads CASSYGDAGLFF. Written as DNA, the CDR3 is TGTGCCAGCAGTTACGGGGACGCGGGACTGTTTTTT.

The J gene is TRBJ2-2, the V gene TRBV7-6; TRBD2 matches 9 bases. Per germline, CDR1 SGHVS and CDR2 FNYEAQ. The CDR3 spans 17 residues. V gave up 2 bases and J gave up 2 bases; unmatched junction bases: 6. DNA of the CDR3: TGTGCCAGCAGCTTAAGTTCGGGACTAGCTAACACCGGGGAGCTGTTTTTT. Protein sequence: CASSLSSGLANTGELFF.

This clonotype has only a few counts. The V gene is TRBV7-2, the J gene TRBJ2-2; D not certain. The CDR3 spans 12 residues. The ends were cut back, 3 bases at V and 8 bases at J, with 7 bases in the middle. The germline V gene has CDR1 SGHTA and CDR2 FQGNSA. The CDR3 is CASSFALGELFF. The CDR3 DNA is TGTGCCAGCAGCTTCGCTTTGGGGGAGCTGTTTTTT.

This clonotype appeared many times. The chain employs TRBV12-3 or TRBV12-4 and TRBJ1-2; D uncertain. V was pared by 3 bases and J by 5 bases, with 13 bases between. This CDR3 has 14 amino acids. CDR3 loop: CASSFSTGGYGYTF. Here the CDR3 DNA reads TGTGCCAGCAGTTTCTCAACGGGAGGGTATGGCTACACCTTC.

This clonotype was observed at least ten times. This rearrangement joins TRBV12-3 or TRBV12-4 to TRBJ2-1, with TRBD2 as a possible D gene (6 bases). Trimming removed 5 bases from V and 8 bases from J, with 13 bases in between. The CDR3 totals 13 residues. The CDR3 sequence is CASSRLVRDEQFF. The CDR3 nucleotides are TGTGCCAGCAGTCGACTAGTTCGCGATGAGCAGTTCTTC.

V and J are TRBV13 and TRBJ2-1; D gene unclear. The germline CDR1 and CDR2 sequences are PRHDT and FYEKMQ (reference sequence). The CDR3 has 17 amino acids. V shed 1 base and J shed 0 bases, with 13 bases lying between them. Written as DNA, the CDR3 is TGTGCCAGCAGCTTAGACCCCCCTCGTAGCTCCTACAATGAGCAGTTCTTC. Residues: CASSLDPPRSSYNEQFF.

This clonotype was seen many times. CDR3 bases: TGCAGTGCTACCGGGACTAGCGGGTTGCTCTCCTACAATGAGCAGTTCTTC. It translates to CSATGTSGLLSYNEQFF. The chain has TRBV20-1 and TRBJ2-1; 12 bases are a match to TRBD2. The CDR3 is made up of 17 amino acids. J lost 0 bases, V lost 4 bases, and 7 bases had no gene match. Germline CDR1 and CDR2: DFQATT and SNEGSKA (reference sequence).

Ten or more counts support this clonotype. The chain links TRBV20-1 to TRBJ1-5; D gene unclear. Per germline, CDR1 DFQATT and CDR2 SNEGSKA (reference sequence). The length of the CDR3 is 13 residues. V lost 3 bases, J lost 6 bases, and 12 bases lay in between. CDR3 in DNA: TGCAGTGCTAGTGTTGGGGTTGGTCAGCCCCAGCATTTT. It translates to CSASVGVGQPQHF.

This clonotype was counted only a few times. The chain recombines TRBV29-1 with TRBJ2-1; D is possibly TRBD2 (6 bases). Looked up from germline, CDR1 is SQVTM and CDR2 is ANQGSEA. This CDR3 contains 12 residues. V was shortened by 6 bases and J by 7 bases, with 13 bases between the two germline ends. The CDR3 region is CSVRRGVNEQFF. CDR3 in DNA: TGCAGCGTCAGGAGGGGTGTGAATGAGCAGTTCTTC.